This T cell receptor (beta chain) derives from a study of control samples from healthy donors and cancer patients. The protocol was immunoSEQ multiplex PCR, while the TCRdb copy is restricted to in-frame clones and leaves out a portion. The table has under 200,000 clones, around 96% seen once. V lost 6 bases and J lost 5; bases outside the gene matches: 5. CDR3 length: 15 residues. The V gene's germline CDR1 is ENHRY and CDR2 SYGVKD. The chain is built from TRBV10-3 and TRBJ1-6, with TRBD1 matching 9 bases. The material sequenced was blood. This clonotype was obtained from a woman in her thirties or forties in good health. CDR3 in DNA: TGTGCCATCAGCGACAGGGGGTCGGATAATTCACCCCTCCACTTT. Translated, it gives CAISDRGSDNSPLHF.